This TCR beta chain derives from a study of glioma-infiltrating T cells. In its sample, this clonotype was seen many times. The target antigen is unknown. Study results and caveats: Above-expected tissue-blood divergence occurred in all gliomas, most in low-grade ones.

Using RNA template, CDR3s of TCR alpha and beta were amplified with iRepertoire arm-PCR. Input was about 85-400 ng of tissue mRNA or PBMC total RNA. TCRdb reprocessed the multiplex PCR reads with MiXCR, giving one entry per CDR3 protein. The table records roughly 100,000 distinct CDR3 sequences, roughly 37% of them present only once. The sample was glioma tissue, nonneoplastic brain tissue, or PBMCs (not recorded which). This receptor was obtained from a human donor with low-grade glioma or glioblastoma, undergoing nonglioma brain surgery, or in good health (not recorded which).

CDR3 nucleotides: TGTGCCAGCAGCTTGGGACTAGCTAGCTTCAATGAGCAGTTCTTC. This translates into CASSLGLASFNEQFF. The V call is TRBV7-8, the J call TRBJ2-1, with 9 nucleotides matching TRBD2. The V segment lost 3 bases and the J segment 6 bases; nucleotides outside the gene matches: 6. There are 15 residues in the CDR3. Per the germline V gene, CDR1 is SGHVS and CDR2 is FQNEAQ.